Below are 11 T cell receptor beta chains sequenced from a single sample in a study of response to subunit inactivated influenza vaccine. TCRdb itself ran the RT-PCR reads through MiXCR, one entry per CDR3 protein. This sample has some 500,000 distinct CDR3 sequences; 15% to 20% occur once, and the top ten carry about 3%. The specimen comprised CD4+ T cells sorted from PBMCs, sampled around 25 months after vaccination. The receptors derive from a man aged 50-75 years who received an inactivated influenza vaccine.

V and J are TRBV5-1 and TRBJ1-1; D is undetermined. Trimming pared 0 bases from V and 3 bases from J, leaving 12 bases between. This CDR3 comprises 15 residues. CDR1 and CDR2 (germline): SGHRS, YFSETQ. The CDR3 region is CASSLDGRTDTEAFF. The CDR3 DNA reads TGCGCCAGCAGCTTGGATGGCAGGACGGACACTGAAGCTTTCTTT.

For the CDR3, the DNA is TGTGCCATCAGGCCCATGGATCATCAGCCCCAGCATTTT. Translated, it gives CAIRPMDHQPQHF. The rearrangement uses TRBV10-3 and TRBJ1-5; D not resolved. The CDR3 has 13 residues. V was shortened by 6 bases and J by 5 bases, with 11 bases between the two germline ends. Germline V gene sequence: CDR1 ENHRY, CDR2 SYGVKD.

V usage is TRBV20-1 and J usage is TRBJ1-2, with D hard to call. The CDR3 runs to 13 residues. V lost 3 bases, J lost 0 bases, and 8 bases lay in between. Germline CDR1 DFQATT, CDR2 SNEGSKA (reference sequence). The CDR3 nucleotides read TGCAGTGCTAGCAAACAAACTAACTATGGCTACACCTTC. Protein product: CSASKQTNYGYTF.

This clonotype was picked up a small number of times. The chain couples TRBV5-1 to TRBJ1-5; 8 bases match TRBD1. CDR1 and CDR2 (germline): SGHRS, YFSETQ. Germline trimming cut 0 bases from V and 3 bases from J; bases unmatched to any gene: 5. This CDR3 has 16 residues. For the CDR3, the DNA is TGCGCCAGCAGCTTGGGGTCGACAGGGGTCAATCAGCCCCAGCATTTT. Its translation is CASSLGSTGVNQPQHF.

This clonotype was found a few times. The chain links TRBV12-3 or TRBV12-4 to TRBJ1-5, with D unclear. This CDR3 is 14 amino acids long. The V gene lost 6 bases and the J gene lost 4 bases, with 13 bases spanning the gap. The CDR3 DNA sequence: TGTGCCAGCAGCCAAACCTCCGGGAATCAGCCCCAGCATTTT. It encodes CASSQTSGNQPQHF.

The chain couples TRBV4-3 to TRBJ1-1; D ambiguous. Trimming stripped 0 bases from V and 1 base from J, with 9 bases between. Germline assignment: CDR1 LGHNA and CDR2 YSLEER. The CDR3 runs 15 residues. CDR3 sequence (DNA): TGCGCCAGCAGCCAAGAAGTATGGGCGAACACTGAAGCTTTCTTT. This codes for CASSQEVWANTEAFF.

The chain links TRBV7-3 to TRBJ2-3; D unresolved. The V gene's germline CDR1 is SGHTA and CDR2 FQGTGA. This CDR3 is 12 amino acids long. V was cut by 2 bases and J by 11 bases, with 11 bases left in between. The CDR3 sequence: CASSLERRLQYF. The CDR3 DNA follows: TGTGCCAGCAGCTTAGAGAGGCGGTTGCAGTATTTT.

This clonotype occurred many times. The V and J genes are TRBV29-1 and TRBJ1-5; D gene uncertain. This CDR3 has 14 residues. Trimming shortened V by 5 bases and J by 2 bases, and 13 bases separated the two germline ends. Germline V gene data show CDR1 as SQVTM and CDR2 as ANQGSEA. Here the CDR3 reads CSVLLVAGNQPQHF. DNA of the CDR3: TGCAGCGTTCTTTTGGTTGCAGGCAATCAGCCCCAGCATTTT. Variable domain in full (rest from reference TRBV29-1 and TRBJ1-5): SAVISQKPSRDICQRGTSLTIQCQVDSQVTMMFWYRQQPGQSLTLIATANQGSEATYESGFVIDKFPISRPNLTFSTLTVSNMSPEDSSIYLCSVLLVAGNQPQHFGDGTRLSIL.

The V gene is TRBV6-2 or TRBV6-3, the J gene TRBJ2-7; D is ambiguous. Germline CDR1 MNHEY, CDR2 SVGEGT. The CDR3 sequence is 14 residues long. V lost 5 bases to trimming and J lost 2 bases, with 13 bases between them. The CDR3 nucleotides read TGTGCCAGCAGTACCGGACGGAGCCCCTACGAGCAGTACTTC. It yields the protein CASSTGRSPYEQYF.

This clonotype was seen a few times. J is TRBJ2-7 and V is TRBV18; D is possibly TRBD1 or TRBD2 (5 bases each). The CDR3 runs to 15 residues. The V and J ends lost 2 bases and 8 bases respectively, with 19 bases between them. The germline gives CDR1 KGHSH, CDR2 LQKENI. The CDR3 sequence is CASSPTGNPAGQQYF. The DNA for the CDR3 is TGTGCCAGCTCACCAACCGGGAATCCGGCAGGGCAGCAGTACTTC.

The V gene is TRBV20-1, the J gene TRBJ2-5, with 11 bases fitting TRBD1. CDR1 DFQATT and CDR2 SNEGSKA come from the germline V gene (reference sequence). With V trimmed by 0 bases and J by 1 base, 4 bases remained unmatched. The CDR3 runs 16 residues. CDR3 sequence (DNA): TGCAGTGCTAGAGATGAGGGACAGGGGGGCCAAGAGACCCAGTACTTC. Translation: CSARDEGQGGQETQYF.